This record concerns one TCR beta chain sequence. Its specificity is not known. The sample originates from a study of yellow fever vaccine responses in identical twins. Notes on the study in general: Convergence reportedly seemed to mark part of the twins' vaccine T cell response, with personalization marking the rest.

The CDR3 is 14 amino acids. CDR1 and CDR2 from the germline V gene are SEHNR and FQNEAQ (reference sequence). V dropped 6 bases and J dropped 3 bases, with 15 bases sitting between them. One entry per CDR3 protein, called by TCRdb with MiXCR from the RT-PCR reads. The sample consists of 2,000 to 2,500 distinct CDR3 sequences, 82% of them appearing once. The chain couples TRBV7-9 to TRBJ2-7; tentatively, D is TRBD1 (5 bases). This TCR was sampled from a woman between 18 and 30 years old who received the yellow fever vaccine. Sequenced here: T cells from blood (PBMCs), unsorted or a sorted subset (not recorded which), sampled before or after yellow fever vaccination (not recorded which). The DNA of the CDR3 is TGTGCCAGCAGTGAGACAGAAGTCCTCTACGAGCAGTACTTC. Its protein is CASSETEVLYEQYF.